A selection of T cell receptor beta chains follows, all from one sample in a study of blood T cell repertoires in COVID-19. Using immunoSEQ multiplex PCR, the repertoire was profiled, and TCRdb retains in-frame clones only, with some absent. The sample comprises over 100,000 clones, about 76% of which are singletons, and roughly 9.1% rests with the top ten. The sample comprised peripheral blood. The receptor source for this set is a woman aged 55-69 years with active or convalescent COVID-19. Both conserved end residues are part of each CDR3.

TRBJ2-7	TRBV5-1	CASSLGQGNYEQYF
TRBJ1-1	TRBV28	CASSSSMNTEAFF
TRBJ1-1	TRBV18	CASSPFDGQGKNEAFF
TRBJ2-2	TRBV19	CASTTGGTGELFF
TRBJ1-2	TRBV18	CASSPRSSGTGEGYTF
TRBJ1-1	TRBV19	CASSRGPEAFF
TRBJ1-6	TRBV6-2/TRBV6-3	CASSTDGGLNSPLHF
TRBJ2-2	TRBV5-1	CASSHGQLYTGELFF
TRBJ2-1	TRBV11-2	CASSLGFSGSRGNEQFF
TRBJ2-3	TRBV5-1	CASSRGGSTDTQYF
TRBJ2-1	TRBV5-1	CASSLRTVASDSATYNEQFF
TRBJ1-4	TRBV5-1	CASSRRTGEYEKLFF
TRBJ1-5	TRBV19	CATTGRPYQPQHF